This T cell receptor (beta chain) was recorded in a study of blood T cell repertoires in COVID-19. Study overall: The origin of the acute and convalescent COVID-19 samples was the United States, Italy and Spain. From T cells, B-cell-depleted T cells, or PBMCs came the material, which was cDNA or gDNA.

The length of the CDR3 is 17 residues. Germline V gives CDR1 ENHRY, CDR2 SYGVKD. Germline trimming cut 2 bases from V and 0 bases from J; bases unmatched to any gene: 7. Study processing details: Researchers report that nucleated cell counts were estimated from reference gene primer amplification. Measured with immunoSEQ multiplex PCR; TCRdb has only the in-frame clones, and not every one. That table is the source of V, J and clone size, and D and trimming were worked out from the DNA. The sample consists of about 200,000 clones, about 88% of them appearing once. The V gene is TRBV10-3, the J gene TRBJ2-5, with 9 bases that match TRBD1. The source of this sequence is a man aged 55 to 70 with acute or convalescent COVID-19. Input material: peripheral blood. The CDR3 protein is CAISEEATGGHQETQYF. The DNA of the CDR3 is TGTGCCATCAGTGAGGAGGCGACAGGGGGTCACCAAGAGACCCAGTACTTC.